The 2 T cell receptor beta chains in this list originate from one sample, sequenced in a study of T cell responses to AZD1222 COVID-19 vaccine. Some clones are missing from TCRdb's copy, which holds only in-frame ones; the method was immunoSEQ multiplex PCR. Among roughly 100,000 clones listed, 89% were seen once. Specimen: peripheral blood, collected on day 0 of AZD1222 vaccination. These TCRs come from an adult in good health.

In this sample, this clone turned up once. The chain carries TRBV28 and TRBJ2-7; D perhaps matches TRBD2 (6 bases). V lost 5 bases and J lost 7, with 21 bases in between. CDR1 and CDR2 (germline): MDHEN, SYDVKM. This CDR3 region has 15 residues. For the CDR3, the DNA is TGTGCCAGCAGTCCCGCCGGGACCGAAGGGAGGGAGCAGTACTTC. Translated: CASSPAGTEGREQYF.

V is TRBV12-3 or TRBV12-4 and J is TRBJ2-7; 11 bases line up with TRBD1. J was trimmed by 6 bases and V by 6 bases; bases with no gene match: 4. The CDR3 extends over 13 amino acids. For the CDR3, the DNA is TGTGCCAGCAGCACCGGGACAGGGGGCGAGCAGTACTTC. Its protein product is CASSTGTGGEQYF.